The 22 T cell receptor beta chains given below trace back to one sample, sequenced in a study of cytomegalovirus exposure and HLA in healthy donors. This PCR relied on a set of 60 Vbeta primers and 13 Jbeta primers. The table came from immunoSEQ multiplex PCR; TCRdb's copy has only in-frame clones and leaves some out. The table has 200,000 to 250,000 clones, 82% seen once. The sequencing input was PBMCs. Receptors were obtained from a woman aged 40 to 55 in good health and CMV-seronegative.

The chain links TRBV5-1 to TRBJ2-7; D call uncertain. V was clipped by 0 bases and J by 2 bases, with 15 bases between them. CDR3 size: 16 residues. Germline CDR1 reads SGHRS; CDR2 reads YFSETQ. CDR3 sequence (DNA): TGCGCCAGCAGCTTGGTAGTCCTCCCCAGCGCCTACGAGCAGTACTTC. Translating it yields CASSLVVLPSAYEQYF.

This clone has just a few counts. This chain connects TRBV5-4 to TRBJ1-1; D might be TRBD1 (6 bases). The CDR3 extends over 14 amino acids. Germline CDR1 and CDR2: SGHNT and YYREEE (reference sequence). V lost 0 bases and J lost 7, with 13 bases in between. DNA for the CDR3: TGTGCCAGCAGCTTGGAATTAACCAGGGGTGAAGCTTTCTTT. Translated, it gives CASSLELTRGEAFF.

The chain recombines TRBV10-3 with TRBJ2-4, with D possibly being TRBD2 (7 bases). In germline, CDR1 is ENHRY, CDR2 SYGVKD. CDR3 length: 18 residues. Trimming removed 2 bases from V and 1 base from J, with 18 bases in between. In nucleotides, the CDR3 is TGTGCCATCAGTGAGGGGTGGGGGGGCGTCGTCGCCAAAAACATTCAGTACTTC. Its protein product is CAISEGWGGVVAKNIQYF.

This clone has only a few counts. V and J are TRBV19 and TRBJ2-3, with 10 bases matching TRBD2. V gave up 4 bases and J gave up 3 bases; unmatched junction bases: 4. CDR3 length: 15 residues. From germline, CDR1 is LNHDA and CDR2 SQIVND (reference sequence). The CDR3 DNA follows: TGTGCCAGTAGTACCGGGACTAGCGCGACAGATACGCAGTATTTT. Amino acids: CASSTGTSATDTQYF.

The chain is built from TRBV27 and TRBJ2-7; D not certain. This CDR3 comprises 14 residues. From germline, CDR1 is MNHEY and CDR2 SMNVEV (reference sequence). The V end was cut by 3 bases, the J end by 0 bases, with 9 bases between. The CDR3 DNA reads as TGTGCCAGCAGTTTGGTGATTAGCTCCTACGAGCAGTACTTC. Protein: CASSLVISSYEQYF.

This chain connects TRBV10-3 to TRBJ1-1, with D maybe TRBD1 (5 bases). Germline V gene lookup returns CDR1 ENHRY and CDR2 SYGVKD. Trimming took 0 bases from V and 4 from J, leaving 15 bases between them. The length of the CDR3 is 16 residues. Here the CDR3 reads CAISESISGGSTEAFF. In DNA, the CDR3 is TGTGCCATCAGTGAGTCGATTTCGGGGGGAAGCACTGAAGCTTTCTTT.

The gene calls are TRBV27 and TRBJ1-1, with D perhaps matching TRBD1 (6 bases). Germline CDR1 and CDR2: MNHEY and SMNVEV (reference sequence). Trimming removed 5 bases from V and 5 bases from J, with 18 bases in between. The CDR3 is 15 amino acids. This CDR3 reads CASSPRQVRGTEAFF. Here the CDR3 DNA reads TGTGCCAGCAGTCCTCGACAGGTACGAGGGACTGAAGCTTTCTTT.

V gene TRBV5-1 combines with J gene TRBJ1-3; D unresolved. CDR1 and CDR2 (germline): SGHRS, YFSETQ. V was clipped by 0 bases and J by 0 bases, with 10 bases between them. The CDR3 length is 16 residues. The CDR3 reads CASSLAGSISGNTIYF. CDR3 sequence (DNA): TGCGCCAGCAGCTTGGCCGGGTCTATCTCTGGAAACACCATATATTTT.

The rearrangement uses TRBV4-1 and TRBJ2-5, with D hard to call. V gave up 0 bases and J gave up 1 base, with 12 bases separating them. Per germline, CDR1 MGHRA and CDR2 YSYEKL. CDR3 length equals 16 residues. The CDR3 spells CASSQESAYSQETQYF. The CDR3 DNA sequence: TGCGCCAGCAGCCAAGAGAGTGCGTATAGCCAAGAGACCCAGTACTTC.

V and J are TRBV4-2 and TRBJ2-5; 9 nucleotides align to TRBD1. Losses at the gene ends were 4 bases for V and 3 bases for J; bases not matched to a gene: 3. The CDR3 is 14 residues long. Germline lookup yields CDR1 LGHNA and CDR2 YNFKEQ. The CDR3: CASSRDREKETQYF. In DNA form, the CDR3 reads TGTGCCAGCAGCCGGGACAGGGAAAAAGAGACCCAGTACTTC.

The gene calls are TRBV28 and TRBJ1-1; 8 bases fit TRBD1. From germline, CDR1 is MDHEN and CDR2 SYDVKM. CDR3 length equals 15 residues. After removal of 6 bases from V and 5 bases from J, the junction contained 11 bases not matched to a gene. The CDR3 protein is CASRPTGGVWTEAFF. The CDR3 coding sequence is TGTGCCAGCAGACCTACAGGGGGAGTTTGGACTGAAGCTTTCTTT.

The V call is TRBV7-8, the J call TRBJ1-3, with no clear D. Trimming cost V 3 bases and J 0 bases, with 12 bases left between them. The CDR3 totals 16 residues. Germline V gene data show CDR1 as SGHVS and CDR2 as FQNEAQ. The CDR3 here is CASSFGIPSSGNTIYF. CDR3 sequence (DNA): TGTGCCAGCAGCTTCGGGATCCCGAGCTCTGGAAACACCATATATTTT.

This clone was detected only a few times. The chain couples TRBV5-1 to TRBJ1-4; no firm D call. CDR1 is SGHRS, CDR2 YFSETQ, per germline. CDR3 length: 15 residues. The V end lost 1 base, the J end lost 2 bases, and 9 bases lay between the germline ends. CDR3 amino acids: CASSLFGQTNEKLFF. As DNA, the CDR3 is TGCGCCAGCAGCTTGTTTGGGCAGACTAATGAAAAACTGTTTTTT.

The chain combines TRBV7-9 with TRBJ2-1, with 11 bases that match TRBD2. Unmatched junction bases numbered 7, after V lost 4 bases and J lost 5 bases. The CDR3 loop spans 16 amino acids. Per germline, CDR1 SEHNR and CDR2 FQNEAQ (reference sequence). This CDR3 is CASSSLGLAEDNEQFF. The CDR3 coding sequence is TGTGCCAGCAGCTCCTTGGGACTAGCGGAAGACAATGAGCAGTTCTTC.

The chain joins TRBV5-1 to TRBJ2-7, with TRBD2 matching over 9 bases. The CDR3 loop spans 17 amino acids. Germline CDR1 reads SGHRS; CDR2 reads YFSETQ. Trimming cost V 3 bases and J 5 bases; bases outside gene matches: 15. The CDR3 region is CASSSVSGRPKDHEQYF. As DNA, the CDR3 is TGCGCCAGCAGCTCGGTTAGCGGGAGACCGAAAGACCACGAGCAGTACTTC.

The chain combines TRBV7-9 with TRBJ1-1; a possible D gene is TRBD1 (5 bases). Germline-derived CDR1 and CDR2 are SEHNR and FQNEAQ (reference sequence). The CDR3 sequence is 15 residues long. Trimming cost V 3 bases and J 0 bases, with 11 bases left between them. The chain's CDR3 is CASSFPGGLNTEAFF. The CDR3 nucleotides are TGTGCCAGCAGCTTCCCGGGGGGGTTGAACACTGAAGCTTTCTTT.

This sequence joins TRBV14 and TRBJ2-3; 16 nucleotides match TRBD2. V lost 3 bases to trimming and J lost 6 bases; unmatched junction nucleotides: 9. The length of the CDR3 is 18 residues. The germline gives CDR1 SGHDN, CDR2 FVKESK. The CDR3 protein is CASSQVPGLAGGPDTQYF. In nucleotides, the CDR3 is TGTGCCAGCAGCCAGGTCCCGGGACTAGCGGGAGGGCCGGATACGCAGTATTTT. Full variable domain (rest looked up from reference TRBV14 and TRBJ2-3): EAGVTQFPSHSVIEKGQTVTLRCDPISGHDNLYWYRRVMGKEIKFLLHFVKESKQDESGMPNNRFLAERTGGTYSTLKVQPAELEDSGVYFCASSQVPGLAGGPDTQYFGPGTRLTVL.

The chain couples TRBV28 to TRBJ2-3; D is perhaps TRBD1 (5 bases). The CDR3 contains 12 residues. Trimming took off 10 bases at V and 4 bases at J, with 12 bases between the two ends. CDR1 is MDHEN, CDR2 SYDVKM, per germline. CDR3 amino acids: CAIQGIADTQYF. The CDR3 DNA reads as TGTGCCATCCAGGGAATAGCAGATACGCAGTATTTT.

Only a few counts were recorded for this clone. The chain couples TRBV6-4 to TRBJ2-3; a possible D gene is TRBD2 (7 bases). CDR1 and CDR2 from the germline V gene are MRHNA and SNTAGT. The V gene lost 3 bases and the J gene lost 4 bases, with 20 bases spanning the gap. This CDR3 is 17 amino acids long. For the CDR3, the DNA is TGTGCCAGCAGTGAGGGAATGCCGGGGGGCTACGCAGATACGCAGTATTTT. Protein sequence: CASSEGMPGGYADTQYF.

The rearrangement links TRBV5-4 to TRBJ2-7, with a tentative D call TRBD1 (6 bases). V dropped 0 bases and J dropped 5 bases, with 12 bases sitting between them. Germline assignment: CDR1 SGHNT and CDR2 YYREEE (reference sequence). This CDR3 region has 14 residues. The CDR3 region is CASSLGGGYDEQYF. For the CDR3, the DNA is TGTGCCAGCAGCTTGGGAGGGGGTTACGACGAGCAGTACTTC.

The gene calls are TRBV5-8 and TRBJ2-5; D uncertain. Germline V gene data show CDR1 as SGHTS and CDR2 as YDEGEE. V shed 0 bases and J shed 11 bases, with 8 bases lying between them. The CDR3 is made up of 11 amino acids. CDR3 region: CASSLAGEQYF. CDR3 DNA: TGTGCCAGCAGCTTGGCGGGTGAGCAGTACTTC.

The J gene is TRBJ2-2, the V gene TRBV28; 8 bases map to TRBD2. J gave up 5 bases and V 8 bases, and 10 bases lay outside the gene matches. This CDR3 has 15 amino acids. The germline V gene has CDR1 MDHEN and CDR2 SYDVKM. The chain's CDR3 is CASLEWASGTGELFF. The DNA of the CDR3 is TGTGCCAGCCTAGAATGGGCTAGCGGGACCGGGGAGCTGTTTTTT.